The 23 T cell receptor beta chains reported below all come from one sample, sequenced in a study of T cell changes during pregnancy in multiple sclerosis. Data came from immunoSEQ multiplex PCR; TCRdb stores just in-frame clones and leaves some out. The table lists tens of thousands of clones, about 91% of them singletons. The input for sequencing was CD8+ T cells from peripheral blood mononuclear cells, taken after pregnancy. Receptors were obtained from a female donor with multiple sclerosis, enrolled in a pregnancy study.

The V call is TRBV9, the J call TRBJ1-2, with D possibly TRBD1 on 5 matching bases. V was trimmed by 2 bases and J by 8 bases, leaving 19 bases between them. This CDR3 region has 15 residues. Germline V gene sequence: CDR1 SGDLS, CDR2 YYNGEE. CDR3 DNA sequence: TGTGCCAGCAGCGTCAACGTGGGGGGGTCGGTCGGCTACACCTTC. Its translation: CASSVNVGGSVGYTF.

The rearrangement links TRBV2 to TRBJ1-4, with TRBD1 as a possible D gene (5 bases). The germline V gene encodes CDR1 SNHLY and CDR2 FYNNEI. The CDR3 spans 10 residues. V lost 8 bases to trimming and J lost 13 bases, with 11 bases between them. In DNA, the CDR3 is TGTGCCAGCGCGGGGCGGGGACTGTTTTTT. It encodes CASAGRGLFF.

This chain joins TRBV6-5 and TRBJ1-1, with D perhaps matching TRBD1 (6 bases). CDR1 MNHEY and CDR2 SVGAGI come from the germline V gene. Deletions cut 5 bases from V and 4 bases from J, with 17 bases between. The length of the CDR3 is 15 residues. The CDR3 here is CASSHDSRGGTEAFF. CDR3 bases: TGTGCCAGCAGTCACGATTCAAGGGGGGGCACTGAAGCTTTCTTT.

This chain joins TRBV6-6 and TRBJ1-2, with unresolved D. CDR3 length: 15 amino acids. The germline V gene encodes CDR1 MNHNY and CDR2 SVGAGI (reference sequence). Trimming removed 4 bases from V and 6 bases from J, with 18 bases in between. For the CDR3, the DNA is TGTGCCAGCAGTTTCCGAACAGAACCTGCTGATGGCTACACCTTC. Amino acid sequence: CASSFRTEPADGYTF.

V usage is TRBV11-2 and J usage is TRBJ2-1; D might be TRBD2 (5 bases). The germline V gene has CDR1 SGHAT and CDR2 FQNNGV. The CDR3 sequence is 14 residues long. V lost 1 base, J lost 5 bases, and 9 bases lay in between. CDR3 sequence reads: CASSLVSGHNEQFF. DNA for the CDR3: TGTGCCAGCAGCTTAGTAAGCGGCCACAATGAGCAGTTCTTC.

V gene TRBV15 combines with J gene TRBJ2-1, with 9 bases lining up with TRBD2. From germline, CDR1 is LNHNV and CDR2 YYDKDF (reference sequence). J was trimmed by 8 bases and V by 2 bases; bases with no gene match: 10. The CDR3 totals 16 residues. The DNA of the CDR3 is TGTGCCACCAGCAGACGTGCGGGGGGGCCTAGGGATGAGCAGTTCTTC. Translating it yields CATSRRAGGPRDEQFF.

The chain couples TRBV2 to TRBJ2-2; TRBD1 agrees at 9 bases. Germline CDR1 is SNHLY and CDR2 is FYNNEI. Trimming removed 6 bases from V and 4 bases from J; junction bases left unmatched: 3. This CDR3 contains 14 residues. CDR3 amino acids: CASSETGGTGELFF. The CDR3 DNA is TGTGCCAGCAGCGAGACAGGGGGCACCGGGGAGCTGTTTTTT. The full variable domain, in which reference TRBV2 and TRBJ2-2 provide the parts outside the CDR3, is EPEVTQTPSHQVTQMGQEVILRCVPISNHLYFYWYRQILGQKVEFLVSFYNNEISEKSEIFDDQFSVERPDGSNFTLKIRSTKLEDSAMYFCASSETGGTGELFFGEGSRLTVL.

CDR3 coding DNA: TGTGCCAGCAGTCAAAGGGGATACGAGCAGTACTTC. It is translated as CASSQRGYEQYF. The rearrangement joins TRBV28 to TRBJ2-7; a possible D gene is TRBD1 (5 bases). Germline V gene lookup returns CDR1 MDHEN and CDR2 SYDVKM. The CDR3 is 12 amino acids. Trimming removed 5 bases from V and 4 bases from J, with 9 bases in between.

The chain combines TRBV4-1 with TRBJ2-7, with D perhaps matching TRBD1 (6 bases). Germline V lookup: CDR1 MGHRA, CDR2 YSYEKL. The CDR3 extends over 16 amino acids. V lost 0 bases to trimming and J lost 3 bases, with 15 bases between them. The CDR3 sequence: CASSQDLRTVSYEQYF. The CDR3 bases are TGCGCCAGCAGCCAAGATCTTAGGACAGTAAGCTACGAGCAGTACTTC.

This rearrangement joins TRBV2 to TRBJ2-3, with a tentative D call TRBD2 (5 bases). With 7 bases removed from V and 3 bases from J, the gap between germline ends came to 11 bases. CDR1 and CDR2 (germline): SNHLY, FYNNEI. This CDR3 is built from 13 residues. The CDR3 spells CASIGGRTDTQYF. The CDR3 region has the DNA TGTGCCAGCATAGGAGGCAGGACAGATACGCAGTATTTT.

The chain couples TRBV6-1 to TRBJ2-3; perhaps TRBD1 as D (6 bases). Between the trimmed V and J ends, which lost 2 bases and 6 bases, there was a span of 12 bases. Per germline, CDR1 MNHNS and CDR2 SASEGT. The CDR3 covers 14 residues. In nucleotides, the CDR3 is TGTGCCAGCAGTGAATTGGGGGCGGACGATACGCAGTATTTT. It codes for CASSELGADDTQYF.

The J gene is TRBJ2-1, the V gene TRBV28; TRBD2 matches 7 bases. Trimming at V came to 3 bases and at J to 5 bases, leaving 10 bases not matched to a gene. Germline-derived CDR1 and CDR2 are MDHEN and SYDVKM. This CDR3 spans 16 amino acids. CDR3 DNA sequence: TGTGCCAGCAGTTTCTCGCAGCGGACTAGGGACAATGAGCAGTTCTTC. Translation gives CASSFSQRTRDNEQFF.

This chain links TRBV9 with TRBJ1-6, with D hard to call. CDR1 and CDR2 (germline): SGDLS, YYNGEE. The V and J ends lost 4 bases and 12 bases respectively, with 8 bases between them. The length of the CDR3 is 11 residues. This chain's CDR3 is CASSSNGPLHF. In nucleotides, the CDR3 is TGTGCCAGCAGCTCTAATGGACCCCTCCACTTT. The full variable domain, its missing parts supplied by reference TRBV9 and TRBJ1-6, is DSGVTQTPKHLITATGQRVTLRCSPRSGDLSVYWYQQSLDQGLQFLIQYYNGEERAKGNILERFSAQQFPDLHSELNLSSLELGDSALYFCASSSNGPLHFGNGTRLTVT.

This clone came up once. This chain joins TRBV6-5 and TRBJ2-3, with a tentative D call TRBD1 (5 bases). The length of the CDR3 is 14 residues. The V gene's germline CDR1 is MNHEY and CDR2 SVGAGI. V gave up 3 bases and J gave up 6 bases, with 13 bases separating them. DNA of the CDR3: TGTGCCAGCAGTTATAACGACAGATTCGATACGCAGTATTTT. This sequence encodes CASSYNDRFDTQYF.

The CDR3 DNA is TGTGCCAGCAGTTACTCGAGACTAGCGGGGATTAAGACCCAGTACTTC. Amino acids: CASSYSRLAGIKTQYF. This chain joins TRBV6-5 and TRBJ2-5; 11 positions agree with TRBD2. Germline values: CDR1 MNHEY, CDR2 SVGAGI. V gave up 0 bases and J gave up 6 bases; unmatched junction bases: 6. This CDR3 contains 16 residues.

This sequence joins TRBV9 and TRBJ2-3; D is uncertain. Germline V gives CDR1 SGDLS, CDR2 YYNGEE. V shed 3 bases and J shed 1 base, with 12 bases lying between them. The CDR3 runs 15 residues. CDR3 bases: TGTGCCAGCAGCGCCCTAGGCGGAGGCACAGATACGCAGTATTTT. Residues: CASSALGGGTDTQYF.

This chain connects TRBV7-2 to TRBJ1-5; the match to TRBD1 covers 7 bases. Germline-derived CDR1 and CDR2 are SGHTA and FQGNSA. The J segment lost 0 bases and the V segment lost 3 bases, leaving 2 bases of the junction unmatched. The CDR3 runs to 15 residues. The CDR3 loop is CASSFAGGSNQPQHF. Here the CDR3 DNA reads TGTGCCAGCAGCTTCGCAGGGGGTAGCAATCAGCCCCAGCATTTT.

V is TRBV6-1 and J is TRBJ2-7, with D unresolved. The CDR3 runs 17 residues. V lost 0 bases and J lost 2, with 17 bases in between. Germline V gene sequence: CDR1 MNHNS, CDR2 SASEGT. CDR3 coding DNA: TGTGCCAGCAGTGAAGCTGAAAGCGTAACCTTCCCCTACGAGCAGTACTTC. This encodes CASSEAESVTFPYEQYF.

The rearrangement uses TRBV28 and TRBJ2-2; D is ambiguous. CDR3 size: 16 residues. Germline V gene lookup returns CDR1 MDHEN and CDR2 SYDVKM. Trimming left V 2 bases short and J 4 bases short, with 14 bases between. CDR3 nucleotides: TGTGCCAGCAGTTTAACGGGTCCATCTCTCACCGGGGAGCTGTTTTTT. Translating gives CASSLTGPSLTGELFF. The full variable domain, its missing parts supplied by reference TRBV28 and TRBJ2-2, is DVKVTQSSRYLVKRTGEKVFLECVQDMDHENMFWYRQDPGLGLRLIYFSYDVKMKEKGDIPEGYSVSREKKERFSLILESASTNQTSMYLCASSLTGPSLTGELFFGEGSRLTVL.

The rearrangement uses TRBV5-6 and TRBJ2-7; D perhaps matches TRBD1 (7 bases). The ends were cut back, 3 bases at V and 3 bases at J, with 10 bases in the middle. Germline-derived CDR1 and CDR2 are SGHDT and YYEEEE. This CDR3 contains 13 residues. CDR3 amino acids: CASSSGDSYEQYF. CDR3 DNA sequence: TGTGCCAGCAGCTCGGGGGACAGCTACGAGCAGTACTTC. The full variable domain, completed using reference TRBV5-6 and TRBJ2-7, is DAGVTQSPTHLIKTRGQQVTLRCSPKSGHDTVSWYQQALGQGPQFIFQYYEEEERQRGNFPDRFSGHQFPNYSSELNVNALLLGDSALYLCASSSGDSYEQYFGPGTRLTVT.

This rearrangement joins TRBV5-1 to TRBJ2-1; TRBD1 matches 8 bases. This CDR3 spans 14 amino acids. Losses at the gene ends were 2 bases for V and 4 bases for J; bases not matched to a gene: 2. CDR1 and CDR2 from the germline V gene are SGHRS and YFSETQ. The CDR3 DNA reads TGCGCCAGCAGCTTTCAGGGGGCGTACAATGAGCAGTTCTTC. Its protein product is CASSFQGAYNEQFF.

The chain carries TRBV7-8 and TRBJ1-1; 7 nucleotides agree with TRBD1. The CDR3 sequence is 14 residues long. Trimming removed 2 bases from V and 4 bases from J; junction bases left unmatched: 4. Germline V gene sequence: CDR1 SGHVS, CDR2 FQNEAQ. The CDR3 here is CASSLRQGGTEAFF. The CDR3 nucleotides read TGTGCCAGCAGCTTACGTCAGGGGGGCACTGAAGCTTTCTTT.

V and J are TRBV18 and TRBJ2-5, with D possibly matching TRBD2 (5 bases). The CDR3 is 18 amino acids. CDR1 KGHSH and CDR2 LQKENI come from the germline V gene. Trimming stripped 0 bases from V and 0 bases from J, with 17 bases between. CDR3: CASSPPVARWDYQETQYF. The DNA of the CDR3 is TGTGCCAGCTCACCACCGGTAGCGCGATGGGATTACCAAGAGACCCAGTACTTC.